This is a list of T cell receptor beta chains from one sample in a study of T cells in Graves' hyperthyroidism and ophthalmopathy. Via MiXCR, TCRdb re-called the multiplex PCR reads, giving one row per CDR3 protein. The data show around 500,000 distinct CDR3 sequences, 15% to 20% seen once. The sequenced sample consisted of blood. The receptors were sampled from a woman under 40 with Graves' ophthalmopathy. Both conserved end residues are trimmed from each CDR3. Fields, in order: CDR3 protein, V gene.

CDR3: ASSRGIMDQPQH
V: TRBV28

CDR3: ASSLHGLAGDEQF
V: TRBV5-1

CDR3: ASSFQGADTEAF
V: TRBV5-1

CDR3: ASSPSGSLNEQF
V: TRBV5-1

CDR3: AWGLGGTYNEQF
V: TRBV30

CDR3: ASSLISPDTQY
V: TRBV28

CDR3: ASSQETGTDEAF
V: TRBV4-3

CDR3: ASSLVGLAGVGGTDTQY
V: TRBV7-2

CDR3: SAISGSYNEQF
V: TRBV20-1

CDR3: ASSSTSGRAGDTQY
V: TRBV7-9

CDR3: AWSSGYRSPLH
V: TRBV30

CDR3: ASSAQGASVYYEQY
V: TRBV12-3/TRBV12-4

CDR3: ASSGGEQY
V: TRBV7-2

CDR3: ASSLNRGLRNTGELF
V: TRBV5-1

CDR3: ASSEVAQLAEGPKNTQY
V: TRBV6-1

CDR3: ASSYRTGVHEQF
V: TRBV6-2/TRBV6-3

CDR3: ASSLDRGGRGQY
V: TRBV11-2

CDR3: SATAGNYGYT
V: TRBV20-1

CDR3: AISEPGHPNTEAF
V: TRBV10-3

CDR3: ASSLEGGGTEIKNIQY
V: TRBV7-8

CDR3: ASSLRASGTYNEQF
V: TRBV7-3

CDR3: ASSQLDRDNSPLH
V: TRBV3-1

CDR3: ASRDGNTDTQY
V: TRBV28

CDR3: ASSDLRGRTEAF
V: TRBV9